Presented here are 6 T cell receptor beta chains from one specimen sequenced in a study of human T cells and chemical hapten exposure. Each CDR3 protein is one row after TCRdb ran MiXCR on the RACE reads. The sample records over 55,000 distinct CDR3 sequences, 8.5% to 14% being singletons. Time point specified: patch test 3, about 24 weeks after DPC sensitization. Indicated treatment: therapeutic diphenylcyclopropenone sensitization with weekly scalp DPC. The material sequenced was whole blood, taken in connection with sensitization to the hapten diphenylcyclopropenone (DPC). These receptors were obtained from a woman aged 50 to 60 with alopecia areata. Some clones in this sample may be carry-over from other donors' samples.

This clonotype has a count of ten or more. V usage is TRBV6-5 and J usage is TRBJ2-7; 8 bases fit TRBD1. This CDR3 comprises 12 residues. V shed 6 bases and J 5 bases; nucleotides not matched to a gene: 3. The germline CDR1 and CDR2 sequences are MNHEY and SVGAGI. CDR3 in DNA: TGTGCCAGCAGCCAGACAGGGGACGAGCAGTACTTC. It specifies CASSQTGDEQYF.

This clonotype showed up many times. The chain joins TRBV7-8 to TRBJ1-4; 9 bases map to TRBD1. Germline V gene sequence: CDR1 SGHVS, CDR2 FQNEAQ. There are 15 residues in the CDR3. Unmatched junction bases numbered 10, after V lost 6 bases and J lost 8 bases. The CDR3 region is CASRNSGTGSEKLFF. The CDR3 DNA reads as TGTGCCAGCAGGAATAGCGGGACAGGGAGCGAAAAACTGTTTTTT.

This clonotype turned up a few times. This chain connects TRBV6-5 to TRBJ2-5; D possibly corresponds to TRBD2 (6 bases). The CDR3 loop spans 16 amino acids. V shed 0 bases and J shed 5 bases, with 16 bases lying between them. Germline loops: CDR1 MNHEY, CDR2 SVGAGI. The CDR3 protein is CASSYSPGVFGETQYF. CDR3 DNA: TGTGCCAGCAGTTACTCCCCGGGGGTATTTGGGGAGACCCAGTACTTC.

This clonotype was seen a few times. The gene calls are TRBV7-2 and TRBJ2-3; D may be TRBD1 or TRBD2 (6 bases each). Germline V gene data show CDR1 as SGHTA and CDR2 as FQGNSA. Trimming took 7 bases from V and 2 from J, leaving 16 bases between them. This CDR3 is built from 15 residues. CDR3 protein: CASTLPRGATDTQYF. DNA for the CDR3: TGTGCCAGCACTCTCCCTAGGGGGGCCACAGATACGCAGTATTTT.

This clonotype was seen repeatedly, ten times or more. The CDR3 loop is CASSFNRERADTQYF. The CDR3 DNA reads as TGTGCCAGCAGCTTCAACAGGGAGAGGGCAGATACGCAGTATTTT. The chain recombines TRBV7-9 with TRBJ2-3, with D maybe TRBD1 (6 bases). CDR3 length: 15 residues. From germline, CDR1 is SEHNR and CDR2 FQNEAQ (reference sequence). V lost 3 bases and J 4 bases, leaving 14 bases between the germline ends.

This clonotype was found a few times. J is TRBJ1-6 and V is TRBV5-1; tentatively, D is TRBD1 (6 bases). Germline assignment: CDR1 SGHRS and CDR2 YFSETQ. Trimming pared 4 bases from V and 7 bases from J, leaving 21 bases between. This CDR3 comprises 17 residues. CDR3 loop: CASSRSGQGQGNSPLHF. CDR3 DNA sequence: TGCGCCAGCAGCCGTTCTGGTCAGGGGCAGGGGAATTCACCCCTCCACTTT.